This T cell receptor (beta chain) was observed in a study of T cell clones after liver transplantation. In regard to this clone: What it binds is unknown.

Study results and limitations: Conclusions were preliminary, with small, heterogeneous patient groups.

Some clones are missing from TCRdb's copy, which holds only in-frame ones; the method was immunoSEQ multiplex PCR. The table records 85,000 to 130,000 clones, 82% of them present only once. Trimming left V 4 bases short and J 4 bases short, with 11 bases between. Germline V gives CDR1 SGHNT, CDR2 YYREEE (reference sequence). The CDR3 totals 14 residues. The chain is built from TRBV5-4 and TRBJ1-4, with TRBD1 as a possible D gene (6 bases). The source material was CD4+ T cells from blood, sampled before liver transplant. This clonotype was sampled from a human donor who received a liver transplant. CDR3 bases: TGTGCCAGCAGCCGACAGGATCTTAATGAAAAACTGTTTTTT. Translating it yields CASSRQDLNEKLFF.